This T cell receptor beta chain was sequenced in a study of OX40 agonist ivuxolimab in advanced cancers. Turning to the overall study: Ivuxolimab, which targeted the costimulatory receptor OX40 (CD134), was an agonistic, fully human IgG2 monoclonal antibody. Intravenous ivuxolimab was administered to patients every 2 weeks at six dose levels: 0.01, 0.1, 0.3, 1.5, 3 and 10 mg/kg. Patients were allowed to have had prior anti-PD-1, anti-PD-L1 or anti-CTLA-4 therapy, and 30% to 40% of the dose-escalation patients had been treated with checkpoint inhibitors. Partial responses occurred in three dose-escalation patients, of whom one had hepatocellular carcinoma and two had cutaneous melanoma. The purpose of peripheral TCRbeta sequencing was to test whether ivuxolimab changed TCR sequence diversity and led to clonal T-cell expansion. In the dose-escalation cohort, roughly four fifths of patients were male, and the mean age was roughly 60 years, with a range of 23 to 79. The paper reports the monotherapy dose-escalation portion (N = 52 patients) of the phase I ivuxolimab trial. Of the approximately 50 dose-escalation patients, hepatocellular carcinoma was present in approximately 20, melanoma in approximately 15, renal cell carcinoma in 9 and head and neck cancer in 9.

General findings and caveats noted by the study authors: In the 0.1-3.0 mg/kg groups, partial responders were among the patients with the lowest normalized peripheral clonal expansion, particularly in CD8+ T cells. Low levels of normalized T-cell clonal expansion were also seen in some patients who did not respond. At doses of 0.1 to 3.0 mg/kg, clonal expansion of both CD4+ and CD8+ blood T cells was observed from baseline to week 6. The antigen specificity of the clonally expanded peripheral T cells was not determined. After ivuxolimab, expanded clones were on average more numerous among CD8+ T cells than among CD4+ T cells.

Trimming takes 6 bases from V and 8 bases from J, and the germline ends sit 15 bases apart. The CDR3, cysteine through phenylalanine, is 13 amino acids long. The only DNA kept is the CDR3, 39 bases in frame from the first base. In the germline V gene, CDR1 corresponds to SGHRS and CDR2 to YFSETQ. To sequence the TCRbeta CDR3 region, genomic DNA was isolated from the sorted cells. The immunoSEQ Assay was used for sequencing of TCRbeta CDR3 regions. The immuneACCESS repertoire file appears here via TCRdb, limited to in-frame rearrangements. These files lack a portion of the clones; in checked studies, under half of the deficit traces to unresolved V genes, and the cause of the others is not known. This sample lists about 84,000 clones; roughly nine tenths were detected once. The top ten clones comprise 0.15% to 0.2% of the sample. On this clone itself: Which antigen it targets is not known. The sample holds no much larger clone one base away, and base qualities are not on file.

Patients with autoimmune disease history or receiving systemic immunosuppression were excluded from the trial. In every dose cohort, peripheral blood was drawn for TCR sequencing at baseline, cycle 4 day 1, and cycle 7 day 1. The samples were drawn from a first-in-human, open-label, multicenter phase I dose-escalation trial of ivuxolimab. Adults with locally advanced or metastatic head and neck squamous cell, hepatocellular, melanoma or renal cell carcinoma were enrolled in the trial. CD4+ and CD8+ T cells were sorted separately from peripheral blood before TCR sequencing. This sample comprised CD4+ or CD8+ T cells sorted from blood, obtained in a trial of the OX40 agonist ivuxolimab. The V and J segments used are TRBV5-1 and TRBJ2-1, with an unclear D gene assignment. This TCR was recovered from an adult with an advanced solid tumor such as melanoma, head and neck, liver or kidney cancer. The CDR3 is CASTDPPIDEQFF. The nucleotide sequence is given as TGCGCCAGCACGGACCCCCCTATTGATGAGCAGTTCTTC. This CDR3, with the reference TRBV5-1 and TRBJ2-1 proteins standing in past its ends, gives the full variable domain KAGVTQTPRYLIKTRGQQVTLSCSPISGHRSVSWYQQTPGQGLQFLFEYFSETQRNKGNFPGRFSGRQFSNSRSEMNVSTLELGDSALYLCASTDPPIDEQFFGPGTRLTVL.